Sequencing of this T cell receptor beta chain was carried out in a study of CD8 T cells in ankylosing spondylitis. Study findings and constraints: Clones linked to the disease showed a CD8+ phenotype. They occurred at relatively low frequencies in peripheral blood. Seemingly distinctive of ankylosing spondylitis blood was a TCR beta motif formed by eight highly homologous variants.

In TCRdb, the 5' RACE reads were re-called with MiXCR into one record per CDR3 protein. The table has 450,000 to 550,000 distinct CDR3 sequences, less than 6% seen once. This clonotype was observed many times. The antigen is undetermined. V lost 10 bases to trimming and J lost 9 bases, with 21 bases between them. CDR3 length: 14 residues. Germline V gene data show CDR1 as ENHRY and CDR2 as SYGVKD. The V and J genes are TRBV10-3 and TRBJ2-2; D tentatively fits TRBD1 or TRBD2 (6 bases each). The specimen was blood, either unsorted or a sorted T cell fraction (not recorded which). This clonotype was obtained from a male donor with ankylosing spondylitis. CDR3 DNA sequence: TGTGCCACAGCTCCAGGAACCGGGGGCCGGGAGCTGTTTTTT. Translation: CATAPGTGGRELFF.